This section outlines one TCR beta chain sequence together with its context. Its specificity is unknown. The sample comes from a study of post-analysis software for immune sequencing data. V was clipped by 6 bases and J by 6 bases, with 17 bases between them. The CDR3 is 14 residues long. Germline-derived CDR1 and CDR2 are MNHEY and SVGEGT. Prepared TCR beta cDNA libraries contained unique molecular identifiers. TCRdb recomputed calls from the PCR reads with MiXCR, one row per CDR3 protein. The table includes 750,000 to 950,000 distinct CDR3 sequences, more than 45% detected once. General study points: Among roughly five TRBV segments more frequent in patients than controls were TRBV5-6, TRBV5-1 and TRBV20-1.

The sequence came from a girl aged 10-17 years with multiple sclerosis. Sequenced input: blood. V is TRBV6-2 or TRBV6-3 and J is TRBJ1-2, with D tentatively TRBD1 (6 bases). Here the CDR3 DNA reads TGTGCCAGCAGCCGCCCACAGGGATTCGATGGCTACACCTTC. Protein product: CASSRPQGFDGYTF.